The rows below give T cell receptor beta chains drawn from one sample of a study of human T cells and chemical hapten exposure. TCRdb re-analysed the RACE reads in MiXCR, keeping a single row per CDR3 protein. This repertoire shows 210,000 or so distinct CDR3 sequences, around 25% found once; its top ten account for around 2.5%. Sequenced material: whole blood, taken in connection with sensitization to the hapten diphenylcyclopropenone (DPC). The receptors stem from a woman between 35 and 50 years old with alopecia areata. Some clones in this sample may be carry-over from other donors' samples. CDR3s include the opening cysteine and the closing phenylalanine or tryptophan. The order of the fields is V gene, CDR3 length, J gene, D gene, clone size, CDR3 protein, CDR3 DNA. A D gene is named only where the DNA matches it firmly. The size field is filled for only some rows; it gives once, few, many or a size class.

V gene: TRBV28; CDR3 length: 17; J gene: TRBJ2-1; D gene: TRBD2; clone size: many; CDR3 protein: CASSSHGRARSYNEQFF; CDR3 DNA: TGTGCCAGCAGTTCGCACGGGAGGGCCCGCTCCTACAATGAGCAGTTCTTC
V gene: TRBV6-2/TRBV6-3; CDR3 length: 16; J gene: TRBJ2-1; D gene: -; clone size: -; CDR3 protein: CASSLTGSSSYNEQFF; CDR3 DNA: TGTGCCAGCAGTTTAACCGGGTCGAGCTCCTACAATGAGCAGTTCTTC
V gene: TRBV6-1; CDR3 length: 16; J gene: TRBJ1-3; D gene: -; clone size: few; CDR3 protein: CASSEVRVIAGNTIYF; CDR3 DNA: TGTGCCAGCAGTGAAGTAAGGGTGATCGCTGGAAACACCATATATTTT
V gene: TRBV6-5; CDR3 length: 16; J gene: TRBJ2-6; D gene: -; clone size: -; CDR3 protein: CASSYSTQSGANVLTF; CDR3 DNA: TGTGCCAGCAGTTACTCGACCCAGTCTGGGGCCAACGTCCTGACTTTC
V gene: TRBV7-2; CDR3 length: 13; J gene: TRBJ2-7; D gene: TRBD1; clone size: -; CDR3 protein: CASSPRTGYEQYF; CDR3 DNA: TGTGCCAGCAGCCCGAGGACAGGGTACGAGCAGTACTTC
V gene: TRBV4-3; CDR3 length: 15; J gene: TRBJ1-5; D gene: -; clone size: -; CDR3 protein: CASSQDVSTDQPQHF; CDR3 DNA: TGCGCCAGCAGCCAAGATGTCAGTACAGATCAGCCCCAGCATTTT
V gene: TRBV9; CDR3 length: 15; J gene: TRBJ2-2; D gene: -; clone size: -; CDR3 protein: CASSPLSSSTGELFF; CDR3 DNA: TGTGCCAGCAGCCCCCTGAGTAGCAGCACCGGGGAGCTGTTTTTT
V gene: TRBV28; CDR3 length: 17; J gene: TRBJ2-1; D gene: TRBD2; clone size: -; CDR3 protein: CASSPFLGLASNNEQFF; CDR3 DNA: TGTGCCAGCAGCCCCTTCTTGGGACTAGCGAGCAACAATGAGCAGTTCTTC
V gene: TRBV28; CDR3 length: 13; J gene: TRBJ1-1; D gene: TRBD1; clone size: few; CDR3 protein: CASGLQGDTEAFF; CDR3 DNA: TGTGCCAGCGGATTACAGGGGGACACTGAAGCTTTCTTT
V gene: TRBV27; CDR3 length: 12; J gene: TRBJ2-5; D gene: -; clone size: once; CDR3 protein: CASSRDRETQYF; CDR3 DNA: TGTGCCAGCAGCCGGGATAGAGAGACCCAGTACTTC
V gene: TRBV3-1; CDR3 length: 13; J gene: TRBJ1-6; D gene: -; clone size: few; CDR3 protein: CASSQEDNSPLHF; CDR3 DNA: TGTGCCAGCAGCCAAGAAGACAATTCACCCCTCCACTTT
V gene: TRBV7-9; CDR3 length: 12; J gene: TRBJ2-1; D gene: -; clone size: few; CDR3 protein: CASSLRLNEQFF; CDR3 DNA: TGTGCCAGCAGCTTACGATTAAACGAGCAGTTCTTC
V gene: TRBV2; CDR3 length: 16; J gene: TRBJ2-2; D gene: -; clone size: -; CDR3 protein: CASSERGQGRTGELFF; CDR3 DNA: TGTGCCAGCAGTGAACGTGGGCAGGGGAGAACCGGGGAGCTGTTTTTT
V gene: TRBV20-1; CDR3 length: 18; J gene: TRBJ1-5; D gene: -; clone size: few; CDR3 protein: CSAREDTTGRYSNQPQHF; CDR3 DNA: TGCAGTGCTAGAGAAGATACGACCGGACGTTATAGCAATCAGCCCCAGCATTTT
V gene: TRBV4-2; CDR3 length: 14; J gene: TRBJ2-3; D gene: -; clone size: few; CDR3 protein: CASSQELSTDTQYF; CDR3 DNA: TGTGCCAGCAGCCAAGAACTGAGCACAGATACGCAGTATTTT
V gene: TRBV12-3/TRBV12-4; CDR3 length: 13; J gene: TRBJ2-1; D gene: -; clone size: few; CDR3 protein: CASSARLDNEQFF; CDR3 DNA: TGTGCCAGCAGTGCTAGGTTAGACAATGAGCAGTTCTTC
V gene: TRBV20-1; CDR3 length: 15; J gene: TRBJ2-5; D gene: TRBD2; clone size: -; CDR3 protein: CSARPSGIRVETQYF; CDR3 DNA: TGCAGTGCTAGACCTAGCGGGATAAGGGTAGAGACCCAGTACTTC
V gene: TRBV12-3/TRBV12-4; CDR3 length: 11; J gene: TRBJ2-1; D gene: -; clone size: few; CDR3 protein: CASSLIAEQFF; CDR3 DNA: TGTGCCAGCAGTTTAATAGCGGAGCAGTTCTTC
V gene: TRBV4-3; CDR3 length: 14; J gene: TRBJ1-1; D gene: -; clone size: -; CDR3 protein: CASSQDRENTEAFF; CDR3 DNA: TGCGCCAGCAGCCAAGATCGGGAGAACACTGAAGCTTTCTTT
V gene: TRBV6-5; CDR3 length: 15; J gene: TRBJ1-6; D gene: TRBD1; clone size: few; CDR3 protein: CASSLRDRDNSPLHF; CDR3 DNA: TGTGCCAGCAGTCTACGGGACAGGGATAATTCACCCCTCCACTTT
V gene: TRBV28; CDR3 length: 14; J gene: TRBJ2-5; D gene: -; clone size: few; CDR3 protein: CASSFTAGRETQYF; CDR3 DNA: TGTGCCAGCAGTTTTACCGCGGGACGAGAGACCCAGTACTTC
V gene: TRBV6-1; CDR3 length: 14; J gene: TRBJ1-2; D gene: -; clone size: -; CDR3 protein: CASSEEGRGYGYTF; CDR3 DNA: TGTGCCAGCAGTGAAGAAGGCAGGGGCTATGGCTACACCTTC
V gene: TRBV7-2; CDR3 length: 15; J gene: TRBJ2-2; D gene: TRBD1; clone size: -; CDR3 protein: CASSTGQGITGELFF; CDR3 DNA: TGTGCCAGCAGCACGGGACAGGGAATCACCGGGGAGCTGTTTTTT
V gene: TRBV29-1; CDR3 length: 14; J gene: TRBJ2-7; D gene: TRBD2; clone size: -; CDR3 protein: CSVVGLAGAYEQYF; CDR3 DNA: TGCAGCGTTGTGGGACTAGCGGGTGCCTACGAGCAGTACTTC
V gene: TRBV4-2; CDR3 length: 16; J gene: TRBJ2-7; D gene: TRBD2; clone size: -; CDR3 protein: CASSQDLSGSSYEQYF; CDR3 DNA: TGTGCCAGCAGCCAGGATCTCAGCGGGAGCTCCTACGAGCAGTACTTC
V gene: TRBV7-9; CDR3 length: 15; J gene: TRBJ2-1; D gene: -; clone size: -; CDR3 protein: CASSLEAWRGNEQFF; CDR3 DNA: TGTGCCAGCAGCTTAGAGGCTTGGCGGGGCAATGAGCAGTTCTTC
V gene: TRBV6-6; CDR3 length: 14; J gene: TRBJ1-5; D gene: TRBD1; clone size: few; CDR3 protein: CASRSGQGDQPQHF; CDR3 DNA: TGTGCCAGCCGGTCGGGACAGGGTGATCAGCCCCAGCATTTT
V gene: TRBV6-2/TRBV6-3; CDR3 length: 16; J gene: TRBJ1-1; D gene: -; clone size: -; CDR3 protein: CASSYYRTELNTEAFF; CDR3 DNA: TGTGCCAGCAGTTACTACCGGACCGAGCTAAACACTGAAGCTTTCTTT
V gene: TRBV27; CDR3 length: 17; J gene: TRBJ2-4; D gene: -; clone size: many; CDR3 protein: CASSSRTAKLTENIQYF; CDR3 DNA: TGTGCCAGCAGTAGCCGGACCGCAAAGCTCACGGAAAACATTCAGTACTTC
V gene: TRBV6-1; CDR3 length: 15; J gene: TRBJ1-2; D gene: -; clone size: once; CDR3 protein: CASSETAGANYGYTF; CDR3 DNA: TGTGCCAGCAGTGAAACGGCAGGTGCTAACTATGGCTACACCTTC
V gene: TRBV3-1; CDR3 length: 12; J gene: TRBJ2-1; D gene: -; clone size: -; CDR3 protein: CASSQVLNEQFF; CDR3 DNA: TGTGCCAGCAGCCAAGTACTCAATGAGCAGTTCTTC
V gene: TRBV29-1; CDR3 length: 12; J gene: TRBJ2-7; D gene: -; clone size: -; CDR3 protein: CSAETQGYEQYF; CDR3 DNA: TGCAGCGCCGAAACACAGGGCTACGAGCAGTACTTC
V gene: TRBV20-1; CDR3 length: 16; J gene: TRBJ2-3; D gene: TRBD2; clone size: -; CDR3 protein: CSARGTSQESPDTQYF; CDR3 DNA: TGCAGTGCTAGGGGGACTAGTCAAGAGTCTCCAGATACGCAGTATTTT
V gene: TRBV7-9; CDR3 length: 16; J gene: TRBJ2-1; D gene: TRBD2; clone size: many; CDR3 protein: CASSPPGLAGTEEQFF; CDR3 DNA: TGTGCCAGCAGCCCTCCGGGACTAGCGGGAACTGAAGAGCAGTTCTTC
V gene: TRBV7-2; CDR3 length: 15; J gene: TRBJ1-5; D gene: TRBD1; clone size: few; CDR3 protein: CASSLDVQGNQPQHF; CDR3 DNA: TGTGCCAGCAGCTTAGACGTACAGGGGAATCAGCCCCAGCATTTT
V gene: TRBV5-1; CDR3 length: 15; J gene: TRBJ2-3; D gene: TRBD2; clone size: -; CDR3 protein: CASSSSLAVADTQYF; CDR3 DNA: TGCGCCAGCAGCTCCTCACTAGCGGTTGCTGATACGCAGTATTTT
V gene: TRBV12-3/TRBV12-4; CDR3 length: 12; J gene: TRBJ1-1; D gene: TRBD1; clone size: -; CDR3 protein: CASSLGTDEAFF; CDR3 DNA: TGTGCCAGCAGCCTGGGGACAGATGAAGCTTTCTTT
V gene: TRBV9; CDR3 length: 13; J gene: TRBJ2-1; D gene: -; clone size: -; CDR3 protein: CASSVEVGNEQFF; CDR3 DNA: TGTGCCAGCAGCGTAGAAGTCGGCAATGAGCAGTTCTTC
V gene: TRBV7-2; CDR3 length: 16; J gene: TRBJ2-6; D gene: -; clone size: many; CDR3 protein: CASSLRVLAGANVLTF; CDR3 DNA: TGTGCCAGCAGCTTAAGGGTTTTGGCTGGGGCCAACGTCCTGACTTTC
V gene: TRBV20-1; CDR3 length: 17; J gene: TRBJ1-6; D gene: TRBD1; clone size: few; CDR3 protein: CSARAPGQGANNSPLHF; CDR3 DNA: TGCAGTGCTAGAGCCCCGGGACAGGGTGCCAATAATTCACCCCTCCACTTT
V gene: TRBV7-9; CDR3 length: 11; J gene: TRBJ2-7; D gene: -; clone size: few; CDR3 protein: CASSQLDGQYF; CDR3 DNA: TGTGCCAGCAGCCAACTTGATGGGCAGTACTTC
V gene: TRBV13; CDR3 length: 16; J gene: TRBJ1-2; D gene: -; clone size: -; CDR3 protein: CASSPNGGQTIYGYTF; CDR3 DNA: TGTGCCAGCAGCCCAAACGGGGGACAAACGATCTATGGCTACACCTTC
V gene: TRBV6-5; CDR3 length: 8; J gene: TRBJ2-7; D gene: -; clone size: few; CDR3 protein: CASRAVYF; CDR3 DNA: TGTGCCAGCAGAGCAGTCTACTTC
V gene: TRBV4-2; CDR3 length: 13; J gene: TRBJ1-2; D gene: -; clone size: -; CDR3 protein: CASSGRENYGYTF; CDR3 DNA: TGTGCCAGCAGCGGACGGGAAAACTATGGCTACACCTTC
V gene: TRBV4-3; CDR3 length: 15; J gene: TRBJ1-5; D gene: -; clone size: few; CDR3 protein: CASSPMDGSNQPQHF; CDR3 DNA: TGCGCCAGCAGCCCCATGGACGGTAGCAATCAGCCCCAGCATTTT
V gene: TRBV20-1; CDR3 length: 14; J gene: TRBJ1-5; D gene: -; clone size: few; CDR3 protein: CSARAEDGNQPQHF; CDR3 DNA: TGCAGTGCTAGGGCAGAGGATGGGAATCAGCCCCAGCATTTT
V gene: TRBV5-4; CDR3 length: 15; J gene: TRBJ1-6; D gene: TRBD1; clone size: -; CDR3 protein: CASSVDRVDGSPLHF; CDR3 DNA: TGTGCCAGCAGCGTGGACAGGGTTGATGGTTCACCCCTCCACTTT
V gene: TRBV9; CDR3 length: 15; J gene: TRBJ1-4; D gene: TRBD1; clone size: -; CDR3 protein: CASSVRGRTNEKLFF; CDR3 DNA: TGTGCCAGCAGCGTCAGGGGGAGAACTAATGAAAAACTGTTTTTT
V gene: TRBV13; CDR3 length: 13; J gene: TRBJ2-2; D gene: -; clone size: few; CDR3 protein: CASSPTPNGELFF; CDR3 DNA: TGTGCCAGCAGCCCGACACCGAACGGGGAGCTGTTTTTT
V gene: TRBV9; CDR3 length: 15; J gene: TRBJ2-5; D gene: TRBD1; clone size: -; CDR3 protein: CASSGTGTGGETQYF; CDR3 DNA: TGTGCCAGCAGCGGGACCGGGACAGGAGGAGAGACCCAGTACTTC
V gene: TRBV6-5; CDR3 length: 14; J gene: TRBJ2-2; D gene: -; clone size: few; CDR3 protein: CASSYSQGTGELFF; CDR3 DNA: TGTGCCAGCAGTTACTCCCAGGGGACCGGGGAGCTGTTTTTT
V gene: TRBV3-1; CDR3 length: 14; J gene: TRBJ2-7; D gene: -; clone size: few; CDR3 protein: CASSRGTDSYEQYF; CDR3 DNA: TGTGCCAGCAGCCGGGGGACTGACTCCTACGAGCAGTACTTC
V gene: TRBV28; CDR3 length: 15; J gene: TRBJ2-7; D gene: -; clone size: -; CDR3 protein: CASSPSRQPPYEQYF; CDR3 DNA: TGTGCCAGCAGTCCATCCAGGCAACCTCCCTACGAGCAGTACTTC
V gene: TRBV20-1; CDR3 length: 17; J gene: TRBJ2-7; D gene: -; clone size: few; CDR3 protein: CSANRRGSPPISYEQYF; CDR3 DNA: TGCAGTGCCAACCGCCGGGGGTCCCCTCCAATCTCCTACGAGCAGTACTTC
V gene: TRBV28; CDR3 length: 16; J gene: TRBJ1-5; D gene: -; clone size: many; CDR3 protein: CASSYGGDGEGSAQHF; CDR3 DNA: TGTGCCAGCAGTTACGGCGGGGACGGAGAAGGGTCAGCCCAGCATTTT
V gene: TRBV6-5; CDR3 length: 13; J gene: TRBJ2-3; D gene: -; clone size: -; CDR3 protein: CASSMTGSDTQYF; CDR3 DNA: TGTGCCAGCAGTATGACAGGATCCGATACGCAGTATTTT
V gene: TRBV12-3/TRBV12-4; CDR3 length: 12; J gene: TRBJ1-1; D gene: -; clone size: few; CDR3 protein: CASSFGQTEAFF; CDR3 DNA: TGTGCCAGCAGTTTCGGACAAACTGAAGCTTTCTTT